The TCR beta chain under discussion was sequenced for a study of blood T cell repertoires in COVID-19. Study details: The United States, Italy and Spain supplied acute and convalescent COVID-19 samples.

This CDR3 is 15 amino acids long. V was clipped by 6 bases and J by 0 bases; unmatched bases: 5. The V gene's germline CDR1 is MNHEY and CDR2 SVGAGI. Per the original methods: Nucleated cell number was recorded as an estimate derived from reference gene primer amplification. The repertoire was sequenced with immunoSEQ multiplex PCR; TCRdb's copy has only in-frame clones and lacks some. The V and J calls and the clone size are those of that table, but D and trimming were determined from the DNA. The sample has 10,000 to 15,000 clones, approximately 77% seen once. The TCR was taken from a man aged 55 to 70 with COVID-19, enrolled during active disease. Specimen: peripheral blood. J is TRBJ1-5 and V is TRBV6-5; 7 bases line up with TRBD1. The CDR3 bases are TGTGCCAGCAGGGTAACAGGGGATAGCAATCAGCCCCAGCATTTT. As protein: CASRVTGDSNQPQHF.